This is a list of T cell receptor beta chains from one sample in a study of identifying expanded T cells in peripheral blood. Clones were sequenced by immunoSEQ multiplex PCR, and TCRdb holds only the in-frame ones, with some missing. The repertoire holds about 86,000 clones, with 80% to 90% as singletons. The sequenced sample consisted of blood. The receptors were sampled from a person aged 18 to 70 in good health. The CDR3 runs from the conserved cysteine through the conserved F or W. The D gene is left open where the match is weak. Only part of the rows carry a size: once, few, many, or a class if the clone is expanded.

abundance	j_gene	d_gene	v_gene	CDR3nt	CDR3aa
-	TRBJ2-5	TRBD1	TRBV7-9	TGTGCCAGCAGCTTACGACAGGGGGCAGTTGAGACCCAGTACTTC	CASSLRQGAVETQYF
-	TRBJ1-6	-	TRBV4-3	TGCGCCAGCAGCTACGACACACAAATGGGGTCACCCCTCCACTTT	CASSYDTQMGSPLHF
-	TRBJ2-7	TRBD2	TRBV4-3	TGCGCCAGCAGCCAAGGGGGGAGGGGCTACGAGCAGTACTTC	CASSQGGRGYEQYF
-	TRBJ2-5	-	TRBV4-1	TGCGCCAGCAGCCAAGATCGCCGAGCGGCGCAGGGGGAGACCCAGTACTTC	CASSQDRRAAQGETQYF
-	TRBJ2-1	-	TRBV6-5	TGTGCCAGCAGGGGTAGCGGTGTAGGCTACAATGAGCAGTTCTTC	CASRGSGVGYNEQFF
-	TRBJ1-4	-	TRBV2	TGTGCCAGCAACATCCAACATGGTGAAAAACTGTTTTTT	CASNIQHGEKLFF
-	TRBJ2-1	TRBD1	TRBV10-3	TGTGCCACGGACAGGGGTGACAATGGGCAGTTCTTC	CATDRGDNGQFF
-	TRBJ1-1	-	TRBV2	TGTGCCAGCAGTACGATAGGGGAAGCTGAAGCTTTCTTT	CASSTIGEAEAFF
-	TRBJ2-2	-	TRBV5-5	TGTGCCAGCAGCTGGGCGGAAAACACCGGGGAGCTGTTTTTT	CASSWAENTGELFF
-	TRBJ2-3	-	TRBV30	TGTGCCTGGAAGCAATCTCTCTTTAGCACAGATACGCAGTATTTT	CAWKQSLFSTDTQYF
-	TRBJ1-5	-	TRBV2	TGTGCCAGCAGTGAGGACAGTTATAGCAATCAGCCCCAGCATTTT	CASSEDSYSNQPQHF
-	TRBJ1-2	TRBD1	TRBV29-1	TGCAGCGTCCACCGCGGGACAGGATATGGCTACACCTTC	CSVHRGTGYGYTF
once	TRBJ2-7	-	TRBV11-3	TGTGCCAGCAGCTTAATGTCGGAATCCTACGAGCAGTACTTC	CASSLMSESYEQYF
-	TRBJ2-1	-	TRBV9	TGTGCCAGCAGCGTCTCCGGCCAGGGGACCTACAATGAGCAGTTCTTC	CASSVSGQGTYNEQFF
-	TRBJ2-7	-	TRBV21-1	TGTGCCAGCAGCAAAGCGCTTGGTGCAAATACCTCCTACGAGCAGTACTTC	CASSKALGANTSYEQYF
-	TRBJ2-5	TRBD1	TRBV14	TGTGCCAGCAGCCAAAAGGGGGCAGGGGGCCAAGAGACCCAGTACTTC	CASSQKGAGGQETQYF
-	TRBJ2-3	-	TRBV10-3	TGTGCCATCAGTGCGAAGGGGGGGCCATCAGATACGCAGTATTTT	CAISAKGGPSDTQYF
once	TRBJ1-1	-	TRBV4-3	TGCGCCAGCAGCCAAGAAAGGCGGGTCGACACTGAAGCTTTCTTT	CASSQERRVDTEAFF
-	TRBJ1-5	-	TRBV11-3	TGTGCCAGCAGCTTAGAAGAGGGGCAGCCCCAGCATTTT	CASSLEEGQPQHF
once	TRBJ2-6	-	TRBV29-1	TGCAGCGTTGACGCTTCCGGGGCCAACGTCCTGACTTTC	CSVDASGANVLTF
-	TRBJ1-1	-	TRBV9	TGTGCCAGCAGCTTCGGGACATTCTCGGCTGAAGCTTTCTTT	CASSFGTFSAEAFF
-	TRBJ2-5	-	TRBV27	TGTGCCAGCAGACCGATGCAGGGGGAGACCCAGTACTTC	CASRPMQGETQYF
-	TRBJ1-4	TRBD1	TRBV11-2	TGTGCCAGCAGAACAGGGGGCACTAATGAAAAACTGTTTTTT	CASRTGGTNEKLFF
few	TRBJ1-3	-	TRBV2	TGTGCCAGCAGTGAAGTGGGATCTGGAAACACCATATATTTT	CASSEVGSGNTIYF
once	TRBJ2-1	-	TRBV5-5	TGTGCCAGCAGCTTGGGGCCCTACAATGAGCAGTTCTTC	CASSLGPYNEQFF
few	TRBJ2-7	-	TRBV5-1	TGCGCCAGCACCGCTGACAGCTCCTACGAGCAGTACTTC	CASTADSSYEQYF
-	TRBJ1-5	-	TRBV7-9	TGTGCCAGCAGCTTGGGCAGCCTGGATATATTTGGCAATCAGCCCCAGCATTTT	CASSLGSLDIFGNQPQHF
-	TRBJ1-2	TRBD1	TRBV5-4	TGTGCCAGCAGCTTGATCGACCTCCTTTTAAGACAGGGAGATGGCTACACCTTC	CASSLIDLLLRQGDGYTF
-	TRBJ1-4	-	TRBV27	TGTGCCAGCAGCCAGGGGACATTTGAAAAACTGTTTTTT	CASSQGTFEKLFF
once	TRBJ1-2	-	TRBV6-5	TGTGCCAGCAGTTACGACAGCGTATACCTAAACTATGGCTACACCTTC	CASSYDSVYLNYGYTF
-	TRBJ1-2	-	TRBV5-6	TGTGCCAGCAGCTTGGCCATGACAGGCTCCTATGGCTACACCTTC	CASSLAMTGSYGYTF
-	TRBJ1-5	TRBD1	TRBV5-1	TGCGCCAGCAGTTTCGCAGGGGGTAACAATCAGCCCCAGCATTTT	CASSFAGGNNQPQHF
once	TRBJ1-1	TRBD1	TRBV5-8	TGTGCCAGCAGCTTGGTGAGGTCGGGACAGGGATACACTGAAGCTTTCTTT	CASSLVRSGQGYTEAFF
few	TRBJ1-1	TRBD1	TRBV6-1	TGTGCCAGCAAAACAGGGGGCACTGAAGCTTTCTTT	CASKTGGTEAFF
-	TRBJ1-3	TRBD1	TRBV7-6	TGTGCCAGCAGCTCGACAGGGGTCGAGGGTGGAAACACCATATATTTT	CASSSTGVEGGNTIYF
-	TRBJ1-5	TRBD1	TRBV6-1	TGTGCCAGCAGCTTCCAGGGACAGTCCAATCTGCCCCAGCATTTT	CASSFQGQSNLPQHF
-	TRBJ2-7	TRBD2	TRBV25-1	TGTGCCAGCCTGGGAGGGGCAGGCTACGAGCAGTACTTC	CASLGGAGYEQYF
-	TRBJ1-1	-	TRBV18	TGTGCCAGCTCACCAGTGATACAGGAAGCCTCGAACACTGAAGCTTTCTTT	CASSPVIQEASNTEAFF
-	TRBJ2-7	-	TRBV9	TGTGCCAGCAGCGTAGCCCATTCTGCGAGCTCCTACGAGCAGTACTTC	CASSVAHSASSYEQYF
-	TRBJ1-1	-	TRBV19	TGTGCCAGTAGTATGGAGGGGTCTAACACTGAAGCTTTCTTT	CASSMEGSNTEAFF